Only a few counts were recorded for the clone carrying this T cell receptor beta chain. What it binds is unknown. Here immunoSEQ multiplex PCR was the method, and the copy in TCRdb shows in-frame clones only, minus some. The sample lists about 54,000 clones, 80% to 85% seen once, with approximately 4.5% in the top ten. This sample was taken from a study of a mutant IDH1 vaccine in newly diagnosed glioma. Per the germline V gene, CDR1 is MGHDK and CDR2 is SYGVNS. The CDR3 is 11 residues long. V dropped 6 bases and J dropped 7 bases, with 9 bases sitting between them. Sample time point: week 35, safety follow-up. Topical imiquimod was applied with each vaccine dose, which held 300 ug of mutant IDH1 20-mer peptide.

This sample comprised PBMCs, obtained from a glioma patient whose treatment included an IDH1 peptide vaccine. This rearrangement joins TRBV25-1 to TRBJ1-2; no clear D gene. The sequence came from a woman aged 18-29 years with glioma. CDR3: CASRVAGGYTF. In DNA form, the CDR3 reads TGTGCCAGCAGGGTAGCGGGTGGCTACACCTTC.